This T cell receptor beta chain was documented in a study of CD8 T cells in ankylosing spondylitis. Points from the study as a whole: A motif in TCR beta, a set of roughly eight highly homologous variants, appeared characteristic of ankylosing spondylitis blood. In ankylosing spondylitis patients, matched synovial fluid reportedly showed significant enrichment of disease-linked clones.

TCRdb re-analysed the 5' RACE reads in MiXCR, keeping a single row per CDR3 protein. The sample yields about 540,000 distinct CDR3 sequences, 9.5% to 15% seen once. The CDR3 has 14 residues. Per the germline V gene, CDR1 is MNHNS and CDR2 is SASEGT. After removal of 10 bases from V and 5 bases from J, the junction contained 6 bases not matched to a gene. This clonotype was detected many times. Its specificity is not known. The sequence was collected from a male donor with ankylosing spondylitis. The sample was blood, either unsorted or a sorted T cell fraction (not recorded which). The chain is built from TRBV6-1 and TRBJ2-1, with 12 bases fitting TRBD2. Here the CDR3 DNA reads TGTGCCACGGGGCTAGCGGGAGGGCACAATGAGCAGTTCTTC. This codes for CATGLAGGHNEQFF.